Sequencing of this T cell receptor beta chain was carried out in a study of PD-L1 blockade in urothelial cancer. Study-level information: Typically, measured as a median, blood samples had over 120,000 T cells.

This clone was observed a few times. The CDR3 runs 14 residues. Looked up from germline, CDR1 is SGHTA and CDR2 is FQGNSA. V trimming: 5 bases; J trimming: 9 bases; junction bases outside the gene matches: 8. Sequencing used immunoSEQ multiplex PCR; TCRdb keeps in-frame clones, though not all of them. The data contain under 60,000 clones, around 84% of them singletons. Time point of the sample: pretreatment peripheral blood. Sample contribution per patient ranged from 1 to 8, covering pretreatment and on-treatment. Sample: PBMCs, taken around atezolizumab (anti-PD-L1) treatment. This chain joins TRBV7-2 and TRBJ1-4, with 8 bases that match TRBD1. The sequence came from a man aged 70 or older with urothelial cancer. The CDR3, as DNA: TGTGCCAGCAGCCCGCGACAGGGGAGGCAAAAACTGTTTTTT. Residues: CASSPRQGRQKLFF.